Shown below are 20 T cell receptor beta chains from a single sample sequenced in a study of T cell responses to AZD1222 COVID-19 vaccine. Only in-frame clones appear in the TCRdb table, and some are missing; sequencing was by immunoSEQ multiplex PCR. The sample records roughly 140,000 clones, around nine tenths being singletons. Sequenced here: peripheral blood, sampled on day 0 of AZD1222 vaccination. Every receptor here comes from an adult in good health.

This clone appeared once. The CDR3 nucleotides read TGTGCCAGCTCACGCGGGACTAGCGGTGAGCAGTTCTTC. Protein: CASSRGTSGEQFF. V gene TRBV18 combines with J gene TRBJ2-1; 11 bases map to TRBD2. The CDR3 spans 13 residues. The V gene's germline CDR1 is KGHSH and CDR2 LQKENI. V lost 4 bases, J lost 9 bases, and 2 bases stayed unmatched.

V gene TRBV5-4 combines with J gene TRBJ1-2, with 11 bases fitting TRBD1. The germline gives CDR1 SGHNT, CDR2 YYREEE (reference sequence). The J segment lost 6 bases and the V segment lost 1 base, leaving 2 bases of the junction unmatched. The CDR3 sequence is 14 residues long. DNA for the CDR3: TGTGCCAGCAGCTTGATGGGACAGGGGGATGGCTACACCTTC. Its protein is CASSLMGQGDGYTF.

V gene TRBV28 combines with J gene TRBJ2-1; D is unresolved. The V and J ends lost 6 bases and 5 bases respectively, with 5 bases between them. There are 11 residues in the CDR3. The germline V gene has CDR1 MDHEN and CDR2 SYDVKM. The CDR3 DNA follows: TGTGCCAGCAGCCGAAACAATGAGCAGTTCTTC. It is translated as CASSRNNEQFF.

The gene calls are TRBV2 and TRBJ2-5; maybe TRBD2 (6 bases). Trimming removed 5 bases at V and 4 bases at J, with 17 bases between. Germline V gives CDR1 SNHLY, CDR2 FYNNEI. This CDR3 contains 15 residues. Here the CDR3 reads CASSYNPTSLETQYF. CDR3 coding DNA: TGTGCCAGCAGTTATAATCCGACTAGTTTAGAGACCCAGTACTTC.

The chain couples TRBV24-1 to TRBJ2-7; 7 positions agree with TRBD1. J lost 3 bases, V lost 9 bases, and 4 bases had no gene match. Germline CDR1 and CDR2: KGHDR and SFDVKD. The CDR3 runs to 12 residues. The CDR3 DNA reads as TGTGCCACCTCGGGACAGAGCTACGAGCAGTACTTC. Protein: CATSGQSYEQYF.

V and J are TRBV15 and TRBJ1-3, with D tentatively TRBD1 (6 bases). Between the trimmed V and J ends, which lost 0 bases and 2 bases, there was a span of 11 bases. Germline V lookup: CDR1 LNHNV, CDR2 YYDKDF (reference sequence). The CDR3 spans 16 residues. The CDR3 nucleotides read TGTGCCACCAGCAGAGATTTCGGGGGGCCTGGAAACACCATATATTTT. Amino acids: CATSRDFGGPGNTIYF.

This clone was seen only once. The chain employs TRBV7-2 and TRBJ1-5; a possible D gene is TRBD1 (6 bases). The CDR3 is 15 amino acids. CDR1 and CDR2 (germline): SGHTA, FQGNSA. The V end lost 2 bases, the J end lost 4 bases, and 12 bases lay between the germline ends. In DNA, the CDR3 is TGTGCCAGCAGCTTAACAGGGACGAAAAATCAGCCCCAGCATTTT. Its translation: CASSLTGTKNQPQHF. Full variable domain (rest looked up from reference TRBV7-2 and TRBJ1-5): GAGVSQSPSNKVTEKGKDVELRCDPISGHTALYWYRQSLGQGLEFLIYFQGNSAPDKSGLPSDRFSAERTGGSVSTLTIQRTQQEDSAVYLCASSLTGTKNQPQHFGDGTRLSIL.

The rearrangement links TRBV6-1 to TRBJ1-1; TRBD1 matches at 12 bases. This CDR3 has 14 amino acids. Losses at the gene ends were 3 bases for V and 11 bases for J; bases not matched to a gene: 7. CDR1 and CDR2 from the germline V gene are MNHNS and SASEGT. The CDR3 DNA reads as TGTGCCAGCAGTGAGGGACAGGGGGCGGTAAGGGCTTTCTTT. It specifies CASSEGQGAVRAFF.

This clone was observed a handful of times. This chain joins TRBV3-1 (or the pseudogene TRBV3-2) and TRBJ2-2, with 11 bases that match TRBD2. V trimming: 5 bases; J trimming: 3 bases; junction bases outside the gene matches: 5. CDR1 and CDR2 (germline): LGHDT, YNNKEL (reference sequence). The CDR3 length is 16 residues. The CDR3 loop is CASSSWTSGYTGELFF. The CDR3 DNA sequence: TGTGCCAGCAGCAGCTGGACTAGCGGGTACACCGGGGAGCTGTTTTTT.

The V and J genes are TRBV2 and TRBJ1-2; D is undetermined. The CDR3 totals 18 residues. Germline CDR1 and CDR2: SNHLY and FYNNEI. V was clipped by 3 bases and J by 2 bases, with 22 bases between them. CDR3 protein: CASSDRAFSMISNYGYTF. The CDR3 DNA is TGTGCCAGCAGTGATAGGGCTTTCTCGATGATCTCCAACTATGGCTACACCTTC. Full variable domain (missing parts from reference TRBV2 and TRBJ1-2): EPEVTQTPSHQVTQMGQEVILRCVPISNHLYFYWYRQILGQKVEFLVSFYNNEISEKSEIFDDQFSVERPDGSNFTLKIRSTKLEDSAMYFCASSDRAFSMISNYGYTFGSGTRLTVV.

This clone showed up just once. The rearrangement links TRBV5-4 to TRBJ1-5; 9 nucleotides align to TRBD1. The germline CDR1 and CDR2 sequences are SGHNT and YYREEE (reference sequence). The CDR3 is 15 residues long. The trim removed 0 bases at V and 4 bases at J, leaving 2 bases unmatched. The CDR3 region is CASSLAGTGNQPQHF. The CDR3 region has the DNA TGTGCCAGCAGCTTGGCCGGGACAGGGAATCAGCCCCAGCATTTT. Based on the CDR3 plus reference TRBV5-4 and TRBJ1-5, the full variable domain is ETGVTQSPTHLIKTRGQQVTLRCSSQSGHNTVSWYQQALGQGPQFIFQYYREEENGRGNFPPRFSGLQFPNYSSELNVNALELDDSALYLCASSLAGTGNQPQHFGDGTRLSIL.

The V and J genes are TRBV12-3 or TRBV12-4 and TRBJ1-5; D remains ambiguous. This CDR3 is 12 amino acids long. Trimming shortened V by 6 bases and J by 4 bases, and 7 bases separated the two germline ends. CDR3 DNA: TGTGCCAGCAGCGAAGAGAATCAGCCCCAGCATTTT. Translation gives CASSEENQPQHF.

The rearrangement links TRBV18 to TRBJ1-6; 8 bases map to TRBD1. Trimming at V came to 6 bases and at J to 9 bases, leaving 7 bases not matched to a gene. This CDR3 has 14 amino acids. CDR1 and CDR2 (germline): KGHSH, LQKENI. In DNA, the CDR3 is TGTGCCAGCTCTCCGGACAGGGAGCGTTCACCCCTCCACTTT. The encoded protein is CASSPDRERSPLHF.

The V and J genes are TRBV4-2 and TRBJ2-7; D unresolved. Per the germline V gene, CDR1 is LGHNA and CDR2 is YNFKEQ. CDR3 length equals 15 residues. Trimming stripped 8 bases from V and 2 bases from J, with 19 bases between. The CDR3 coding sequence is TGTGCCAGCCCCAACACTTGCGCCCAGCCCTACGAGCAGTACTTC. Protein sequence: CASPNTCAQPYEQYF.

A single count supports this clone. CDR3 sequence: CASRTGSPGNTIYF. DNA of the CDR3: TGTGCCAGCAGGACAGGTTCCCCTGGAAACACCATATATTTT. The V gene is TRBV2, the J gene TRBJ1-3; a weak D match, TRBD1 (6 bases). CDR1 is SNHLY and CDR2 is FYNNEI in the germline V gene. The CDR3 length is 14 residues. Trimming took off 6 bases at V and 2 bases at J, with 11 bases between the two ends.

V gene TRBV28 combines with J gene TRBJ1-1; D call uncertain. The CDR3 has 13 residues. CDR1 and CDR2 from the germline V gene are MDHEN and SYDVKM. V lost 1 base and J lost 0, with 3 bases in between. Written as DNA, the CDR3 is TGTGCCAGCAGTTTATTTCTGAACACTGAAGCTTTCTTT. Its translation: CASSLFLNTEAFF.

The chain is built from TRBV29-1 and TRBJ2-5; 8 bases map to TRBD2. The CDR3 sequence is 15 residues long. The V and J ends lost 7 bases and 2 bases, in that order; junction bases with no gene match: 12. Germline V gene data show CDR1 as SQVTM and CDR2 as ANQGSEA. The CDR3 DNA reads TGCAGCGCCTCGCCCGGGACTAGGGGGCAAGAGACCCAGTACTTC. It is translated as CSASPGTRGQETQYF.

This rearrangement joins TRBV5-1 to TRBJ2-1; D is unclear. This CDR3 has 12 residues. Germline V lookup: CDR1 SGHRS, CDR2 YFSETQ. The germline V and J ends were trimmed by 1 base and 5 bases, with 4 bases remaining between them. The CDR3 here is CASSLWDNEQFF. The CDR3 coding sequence is TGCGCCAGCAGCTTGTGGGACAATGAGCAGTTCTTC.

This chain connects TRBV25-1 to TRBJ2-5; perhaps D is TRBD1 or TRBD2 (5 bases each). The length of the CDR3 is 14 residues. The germline V and J ends were trimmed by 2 bases and 5 bases, with 12 bases remaining between them. Looked up from germline, CDR1 is MGHDK and CDR2 is SYGVNS. The CDR3 reads CASSEGEGDETQYF. CDR3 bases: TGTGCCAGCAGTGAAGGCGAAGGGGACGAGACCCAGTACTTC.

The rearrangement links TRBV10-3 to TRBJ1-1, with D unresolved. The CDR3 runs to 12 residues. Germline-derived CDR1 and CDR2 are ENHRY and SYGVKD. The ends were cut back, 10 bases at V and 0 bases at J, with 9 bases in the middle. The CDR3 DNA sequence: TGTGCCAGCGATGACATGAACACTGAAGCTTTCTTT. Amino acid sequence: CASDDMNTEAFF.